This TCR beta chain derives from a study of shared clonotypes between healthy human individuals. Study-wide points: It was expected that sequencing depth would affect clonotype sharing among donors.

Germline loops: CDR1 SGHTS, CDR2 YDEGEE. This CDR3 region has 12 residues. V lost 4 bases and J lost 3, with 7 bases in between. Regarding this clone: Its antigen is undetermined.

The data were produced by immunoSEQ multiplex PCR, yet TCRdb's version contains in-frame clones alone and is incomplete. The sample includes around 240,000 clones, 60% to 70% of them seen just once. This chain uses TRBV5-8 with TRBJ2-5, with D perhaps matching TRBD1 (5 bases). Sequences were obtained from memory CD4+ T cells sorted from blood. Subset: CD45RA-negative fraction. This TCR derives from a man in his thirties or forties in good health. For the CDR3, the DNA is TGTGCCAGCAGCCCCAGGGAAGAGACCCAGTACTTC. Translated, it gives CASSPREETQYF.